The clone carrying this T cell receptor beta chain was found many times. The sample is drawn from a study of molecular identifiers for immune sequencing clone quantification. Sorted naive CD8 T cells, about 17,000 to 1,000,000, were sequenced from 10%, 30% or 50% RNA. TCRdb reprocessed the PCR reads via MiXCR and lists one record per CDR3 protein. Of hundreds of thousands of distinct CDR3 sequences in the sample, about a fifth were seen once. CDR1 is SQVTM, CDR2 ANQGSEA, per germline. The V end lost 7 bases, the J end lost 3 bases, and 13 bases lay between the germline ends. The CDR3 covers 12 residues.

The chain links TRBV29-1 to TRBJ2-7; TRBD2 is a possible D gene (5 bases). This clonotype originated in a human donor in good health. Some libraries in this study had Jurkat cell RNA spiked in. Sequencing was performed on naive CD8+ T cells from blood, with Jurkat cell RNA spiked in. As for subset: FACS-sorted CD8+CD4-CCR7+CD45RA+ naive T cells. CDR3 sequence (DNA): TGCAGCGAAGTCAGAGGGAACTACGAGCAGTACTTC. It codes for CSEVRGNYEQYF.